The next 32 T cell receptor beta chains were all read from a single sample in a study of molecular identifiers for immune sequencing clone quantification. Each CDR3 protein gets one entry after TCRdb re-called the PCR reads with MiXCR. This table has hundreds of thousands of distinct CDR3 sequences, about 20% appearing once. The source material was naive CD8+ T cells from blood, with Jurkat cell RNA spiked in. The subset: FACS-sorted CD8+CD4-CCR7+CD45RA+ naive T cells. The receptors originated from a human donor in good health. Some libraries in this study had Jurkat cell RNA spiked in.

Worth noting for this clonotype: A much larger clone lies one base from this, so it may be a read error. This chain uses TRBV27 with TRBJ1-1; D remains ambiguous. The CDR3 length is 13 residues. Per germline, CDR1 MNHEY and CDR2 SMNVEV (reference sequence). CDR3 DNA: TGTGCCAGCAGTTTTGGATGGAACACTGAAGTTTTCTTT. Its translation: CASSFGWNTEVFF.

This clonotype was counted ten times or more. This chain connects TRBV10-3 to TRBJ2-3; D is unclear. V lost 10 bases to trimming and J lost 2 bases, with 19 bases between them. Germline lookup yields CDR1 ENHRY and CDR2 SYGVKD. This CDR3 has 15 amino acids. The CDR3 DNA reads as TGTGCCACCGTATCGTCAGTGGATATCACAGATACGCAGTATTTT. Residues: CATVSSVDITDTQYF.

V is TRBV14 and J is TRBJ2-7; D ambiguous. The germline V gene encodes CDR1 SGHDN and CDR2 FVKESK. There are 16 residues in the CDR3. V was shortened by 0 bases and J by 4 bases, with 16 bases between the two germline ends. The CDR3 loop is CASSQDRANGFYEQYF. In nucleotides, the CDR3 is TGTGCCAGCAGCCAAGATCGAGCTAACGGATTTTACGAGCAGTACTTC.

The gene calls are TRBV19 and TRBJ2-7; D is uncertain. The CDR3 loop spans 14 amino acids. Germline values: CDR1 LNHDA, CDR2 SQIVND (reference sequence). The ends were cut back, 4 bases at V and 2 bases at J, with 12 bases in the middle. The CDR3 bases are TGTGCCAGTAGTAAGGTTGTCAACCCCTACGAGCAGTACTTC. This codes for CASSKVVNPYEQYF.

The V and J genes are TRBV12-3 or TRBV12-4 and TRBJ1-2; D call uncertain. The CDR3 is 11 amino acids. The V and J ends lost 8 bases and 4 bases respectively, with 8 bases between them. CDR3 DNA sequence: TGTGCCAGCGGAGGTGGCTATGGCTACACCTTC. Translated, it gives CASGGGYGYTF.

The chain employs TRBV7-6 and TRBJ2-2; D remains ambiguous. Germline CDR1 reads SGHVS; CDR2 reads FNYEAQ. V dropped 10 bases and J dropped 5 bases, with 8 bases sitting between them. CDR3 length equals 11 residues. CDR3: CAIRRTGELFF. DNA of the CDR3: TGTGCCATCAGGCGGACCGGGGAGCTGTTTTTT.

The sample holds many counts of this clonotype. The chain has TRBV7-9 and TRBJ2-2, with a weak D call TRBD1 (5 bases). Germline V lookup: CDR1 SEHNR, CDR2 FQNEAQ (reference sequence). This CDR3 is 16 amino acids long. V lost 1 base, J lost 7 bases, and 16 bases lay in between. As DNA, the CDR3 is TGTGCCAGCAGCTTAGTCCGCCAGGGAAGGATCGGGGAGCTGTTTTTT. As protein: CASSLVRQGRIGELFF.

This clonotype came up many times. The CDR3 region is CASSPPDVAQETQYF. CDR3 in DNA: TGTGCCAGCAGTCCGCCCGACGTGGCCCAAGAGACCCAGTACTTC. This chain uses TRBV28 with TRBJ2-5; no reliable D call. The CDR3 totals 15 residues. V lost 5 bases and J 1 base, leaving 14 bases between the germline ends. CDR1 and CDR2 from the germline V gene are MDHEN and SYDVKM.

This clonotype was detected many times. The chain carries TRBV4-1 and TRBJ1-4; no firm D call. The CDR3 consists of 12 residues. The germline gives CDR1 MGHRA, CDR2 YSYEKL. V lost 3 bases and J lost 8, with 7 bases in between. The CDR3 region is CASSHGLEKLFF. The CDR3, as DNA: TGCGCCAGCAGCCATGGACTAGAAAAACTGTTTTTT.

This clonotype was detected many times. The chain links TRBV28 to TRBJ2-5; D unresolved. Trimming cost V 2 bases and J 2 bases, with 12 bases left between them. The CDR3 contains 15 residues. The V gene's germline CDR1 is MDHEN and CDR2 SYDVKM. The CDR3 here is CASSLAQTLQETQYF. CDR3 in DNA: TGTGCCAGCAGTTTAGCGCAGACATTACAAGAGACCCAGTACTTC.

This clonotype has only a few counts. J is TRBJ2-1 and V is TRBV24-1, with D perhaps matching TRBD2 (5 bases). Germline-derived CDR1 and CDR2 are KGHDR and SFDVKD. This CDR3 has 14 residues. Between the trimmed V and J ends, which lost 3 bases and 7 bases, there was a span of 12 bases. Here the CDR3 reads CATSDTPGNNEQFF. CDR3 coding DNA: TGTGCCACCAGTGATACACCGGGAAATAATGAGCAGTTCTTC.

This clonotype was seen at least ten times. This chain uses TRBV4-3 with TRBJ1-2; 7 nucleotides align to TRBD1. Germline lookup yields CDR1 LGHNA and CDR2 YSLEER. The CDR3 is 16 residues long. Trimming cost V 3 bases and J 1 base; bases outside gene matches: 8. The CDR3 bases are TGCGCCAGCAGCCAGGACCGGGACAGCAGTAACTATGGCTACACCTTC. Its protein is CASSQDRDSSNYGYTF.

V is TRBV3-1 and J is TRBJ2-2, with 9 bases aligning to TRBD2. V shed 4 bases, J shed 5 bases, and the junction held 8 bases outside the gene matches. Germline values: CDR1 LGHDT, CDR2 YNNKEL (reference sequence). This CDR3 is 16 amino acids long. DNA for the CDR3: TGTGCCAGCAGCCCCATCGGGGCGGGGGGGACCGGGGAGCTGTTTTTT. It translates to CASSPIGAGGTGELFF.

This clonotype showed up many times. This chain uses TRBV10-3 with TRBJ1-1; D gene ambiguous. V was pared by 6 bases and J by 11 bases, with 16 bases between. CDR3 length: 12 amino acids. Germline CDR1 and CDR2: ENHRY and SYGVKD. The CDR3 coding sequence is TGTGCCATCAGCCCAAGTACCAGTCCGGCTTTCTTT. This gives the protein CAISPSTSPAFF.

The sample holds many counts of this clonotype. V usage is TRBV12-3 or TRBV12-4 and J usage is TRBJ2-1; TRBD2 might be the D (5 bases). The CDR3 has 16 residues. Trimming took off 4 bases at V and 4 bases at J, with 17 bases between the two ends. The CDR3 DNA follows: TGTGCCAGCAGTTCCATCAACACGGACTGGTACAATGAGCAGTTCTTC. The encoded protein is CASSSINTDWYNEQFF.

This sequence joins TRBV19 and TRBJ2-7; D is unclear. CDR3 length: 12 amino acids. The V end lost 5 bases, the J end lost 6 bases, and 11 bases lay between the germline ends. CDR1 LNHDA and CDR2 SQIVND come from the germline V gene (reference sequence). In nucleotides, the CDR3 is TGTGCCAGTAGTCTTAATCCCTCCGAGCAGTACTTC. Translating gives CASSLNPSEQYF.

The V and J genes are TRBV5-5 and TRBJ2-7; D is ambiguous. Germline V gives CDR1 SGHKS, CDR2 YYEKEE (reference sequence). V lost 5 bases to trimming and J lost 0 bases, with 15 bases between them. This CDR3 has 15 residues. This CDR3 reads CASRPVGWSSYEQYF. CDR3 DNA: TGTGCCAGCAGACCGGTGGGCTGGAGCTCCTACGAGCAGTACTTC.

At least ten counts were recorded for this clonotype. This rearrangement joins TRBV7-9 to TRBJ2-5, with TRBD1 as a possible D gene (5 bases). V lost 3 bases and J 1 base, leaving 12 bases between the germline ends. CDR3 length: 15 amino acids. The germline V gene has CDR1 SEHNR and CDR2 FQNEAQ (reference sequence). The CDR3 loop reads CASSFLDRPQETQYF. The CDR3 nucleotides are TGTGCCAGCAGCTTCTTAGACAGACCCCAAGAGACCCAGTACTTC.

V is TRBV27 and J is TRBJ2-5; 8 bases are a match to TRBD2. This CDR3 comprises 14 residues. The germline CDR1 and CDR2 sequences are MNHEY and SMNVEV (reference sequence). V gave up 6 bases and J gave up 4 bases; unmatched junction bases: 7. In DNA form, the CDR3 reads TGTGCCAGCAGCACTAGCGGCAATCGAGAGACCCAGTACTTC. This sequence encodes CASSTSGNRETQYF.

This clonotype was picked up many times. The chain is built from TRBV11-2 and TRBJ2-1; D perhaps matches TRBD2 (5 bases). The germline V gene encodes CDR1 SGHAT and CDR2 FQNNGV. The CDR3 covers 13 residues. Trimming cost V 5 bases and J 2 bases, with 7 bases left between them. The CDR3, as DNA: TGTGCCAGCAGCCCGGAGGCCTACAATGAGCAGTTCTTC. This encodes CASSPEAYNEQFF.

This clonotype was seen many times. The chain joins TRBV28 to TRBJ1-1, with D tentatively TRBD1 (5 bases). Trimming cost V 3 bases and J 2 bases, with 13 bases left between them. Per the germline V gene, CDR1 is MDHEN and CDR2 is SYDVKM. CDR3 length: 15 amino acids. The CDR3 sequence: CASSFFGGGNTEAFF. The CDR3 coding sequence is TGTGCCAGCAGTTTTTTCGGGGGAGGCAACACTGAAGCTTTCTTT.

The chain couples TRBV7-9 to TRBJ2-7; D is ambiguous. The CDR3 consists of 14 residues. Per germline, CDR1 SEHNR and CDR2 FQNEAQ (reference sequence). Trimming cost V 5 bases and J 2 bases, with 13 bases left between them. CDR3 DNA sequence: TGTGCCAGCAGCCCCCTAGGAGCGCCCTACGAGCAGTACTTC. This translates into CASSPLGAPYEQYF.

The sample holds many counts of this clonotype. This sequence joins TRBV12-3 or TRBV12-4 and TRBJ2-7; TRBD1 aligns across 7 bases. This CDR3 comprises 14 residues. With 3 bases clipped from V and 7 bases from J, the junction kept 9 bases outside the gene matches. CDR3 amino acids: CASSFQGVSREQYF. In nucleotides, the CDR3 is TGTGCCAGCAGTTTTCAGGGGGTATCGAGAGAGCAGTACTTC.

Turning to this clonotype: A much larger clone lies one base from this, so it may be a read error. This chain links TRBV9 with TRBJ1-1; 10 bases are shared with TRBD1. The germline CDR1 and CDR2 sequences are SGDLS and YYNGEE. V was clipped by 7 bases and J by 4 bases; unmatched bases: 10. The CDR3 runs 15 residues. The CDR3 nucleotides are TGTGCCAGCGGCCCCAAGGGACAGGGGATCACTGAAGCTTTCTTT. It translates to CASGPKGQGITEAFF. Looking up the rest from reference TRBV9 and TRBJ1-1 gives the full variable domain: DSGVTQTPKHLITATGQRVTLRCSPRSGDLSVYWYQQSLDQGLQFLIQYYNGEERAKGNILERFSAQQFPDLHSELNLSSLELGDSALYFCASGPKGQGITEAFFGQGTRLTVV.

This clonotype has a count of ten or more. V gene TRBV28 combines with J gene TRBJ2-2; 7 bases map to TRBD1. Germline CDR1 and CDR2: MDHEN and SYDVKM. The trim removed 4 bases at V and 1 base at J, leaving 3 bases unmatched. This CDR3 is built from 15 residues. CDR3 coding DNA: TGTGCCAGCAGTTACAGGGGCATGAACACCGGGGAGCTGTTTTTT. It codes for CASSYRGMNTGELFF.

As concerns this clonotype: A read error is possible here, since a much larger clone lies one base away. This chain joins TRBV29-1 and TRBJ2-7; TRBD2 might be the D (6 bases). The germline CDR1 and CDR2 sequences are SQVTM and ANQGSEA. The length of the CDR3 is 13 residues. Trimming left V 6 bases short and J 2 bases short, with 14 bases between. The CDR3 DNA reads TGCAGCGTCGAGGGACGGGGGACCTACGAGCAGTACTTC. It is translated as CSVEGRGTYEQYF.

In this sample, this clonotype turned up many times. This chain links TRBV27 with TRBJ1-6, with a tentative D call TRBD1 (5 bases). This CDR3 contains 14 residues. V dropped 2 bases and J dropped 8 bases, with 10 bases sitting between them. Germline-derived CDR1 and CDR2 are MNHEY and SMNVEV (reference sequence). CDR3 DNA: TGTGCCAGCAGTTTACGGGGCCTCTATTCACCCCTCCACTTT. Protein product: CASSLRGLYSPLHF.

There are many counts of this clonotype. The chain is built from TRBV29-1 and TRBJ2-7, with TRBD2 identical over 10 bases. The CDR3 runs 15 residues. V shed 4 bases, J shed 5 bases, and the junction held 11 bases outside the gene matches. Germline V gene data show CDR1 as SQVTM and CDR2 as ANQGSEA. The DNA for the CDR3 is TGCAGCGTTGTCTCCCTAGCGGGAGAATACCACGAGCAGTACTTC. It specifies CSVVSLAGEYHEQYF.

This clonotype was recorded only once. A read error may be the cause here, since a much bigger clone is one base away. The CDR3 DNA is TGTACCAGCAGCGGGGGGAACACTGAAGCTTTCTTT. Protein sequence: CTSSGGNTEAFF. The chain recombines TRBV6-5 with TRBJ1-1; tentatively, D is TRBD1 (5 bases). The V gene's germline CDR1 is MNHEY and CDR2 SVGAGI. The CDR3 runs to 12 residues.

This clonotype was observed many times. The chain employs TRBV27 and TRBJ2-5; D is possibly TRBD2 (6 bases). The V and J ends lost 1 base and 2 bases respectively, with 14 bases between them. This CDR3 is built from 16 residues. CDR1 is MNHEY, CDR2 SMNVEV, per germline (reference sequence). This chain's CDR3 is CASSLYFREVQETQYF. Here the CDR3 DNA reads TGTGCCAGCAGTTTATATTTTAGGGAGGTACAAGAGACCCAGTACTTC.

This clonotype was recorded many times. The chain recombines TRBV6-5 with TRBJ2-1; 9 bases fit TRBD1. V lost 5 bases and J lost 8; bases outside the gene matches: 4. The CDR3 consists of 13 residues. Per the germline V gene, CDR1 is MNHEY and CDR2 is SVGAGI. In DNA form, the CDR3 reads TGTGCCAGCAGTCGGACAGGGGACGATGAGCAGTTCTTC. This codes for CASSRTGDDEQFF.

This chain connects TRBV2 to TRBJ1-1; TRBD1 aligns across 9 bases. The CDR3 covers 16 residues. Trimming removed 2 bases from V and 5 bases from J; junction bases left unmatched: 9. CDR1 and CDR2 from the germline V gene are SNHLY and FYNNEI. The CDR3 spells CASSESTGGERTEAFF. The CDR3, as DNA: TGTGCCAGCAGTGAATCCACAGGGGGCGAGAGGACTGAAGCTTTCTTT.